The source of this T cell receptor (beta chain) is a study of T cell responses to AZD1222 COVID-19 vaccine. Study-level points and caveats: The repertoires were collected only after the peak T cell response. White British donors predominated, females outnumbered males, and clonal diversity was possibly underestimated. Breadth and depth of Spike-specific TCRs rose after two AZD1222 doses. Spike-spanning, vaccine-associated CD4 TCRs were dominant at 160-218 and 743-854.

Turning to this clone: Its target is unknown.

Repertoires were generated with immunoSEQ multiplex PCR, while TCRdb's copy carries only in-frame clones and drops some. The profile covers roughly 120,000 clones, with 88% appearing a single time and over 7.5% taken by the ten largest. Germline V gene data show CDR1 as MNHEY and CDR2 as SMNVEV (reference sequence). V lost 5 bases and J lost 7, with 14 bases in between. The CDR3 sequence is 14 residues long. The sample here was peripheral blood, taken on day 0 of AZD1222 vaccination. This TCR came from an adult in good health. The chain couples TRBV27 to TRBJ1-4, with D maybe TRBD1 (6 bases). The CDR3 coding sequence is TGTGCCAGCAGTAATCCAGGGGCGGGTGAAAAACTGTTTTTT. Its translation: CASSNPGAGEKLFF. The variable domain in full, completed from reference TRBV27 and TRBJ1-4, reads EAQVTQNPRYLITVTGKKLTVTCSQNMNHEYMSWYRQDPGLGLRQIYYSMNVEVTDKGDVPEGYKVSRKEKRNFPLILESPSPNQTSLYFCASSNPGAGEKLFFGSGTQLSVL.